Below are 4 T cell receptor beta chains sequenced from a single sample in a study of graft-versus-host responses after intestinal transplantation (dated by TCRdb to the early 2020s). Their cognate antigens are unknown. Interpreted using the paper, the time point label stands for: cells obtained before transplantation from donor or recipient. Libraries were prepared through the immunoSEQ multiplex PCR assay. This immuneACCESS table, as held by TCRdb, lists in-frame sequences with V and J called but not all clones. Of the missing ones, under half trace to an unresolved V gene in checked studies; the others have no known cause. This sample lists 80,000 to 100,000 clones; around 90% were detected once. Less than 0.08% of the sample is in the top ten clones. The sequences come from unstimulated CD8+ T cells sorted from spleen or lymph node cells, collected before transplant. These receptors were taken from a human donor who was the organ donor for an intestinal transplant.

This chain connects TRBV6-1 to TRBJ1-1; D not resolved. The V gene's germline CDR1 is MNHNS and CDR2 SASEGT. The germline V and J ends were trimmed by 2 bases and 11 bases, with 12 bases remaining between them. The CDR3 spans 12 residues. DNA of the CDR3: TGTGCCAGCAGTGAACTATTAAATGAGGCTTTCTTT. Its translation: CASSELLNEAFF.

The CDR3 reads CASSLVGVGYNEQFF. The DNA of the CDR3 is TGCGCCAGCAGCTTGGTAGGGGTCGGCTACAATGAGCAGTTCTTC. The chain carries TRBV5-1 and TRBJ2-1; D might be TRBD1 (5 bases). The ends were cut back, 0 bases at V and 3 bases at J, with 10 bases in the middle. This CDR3 spans 15 amino acids. Germline V gene sequence: CDR1 SGHRS, CDR2 YFSETQ.

This chain links TRBV14 with TRBJ2-3; 7 bases are shared with TRBD1. CDR3 length: 19 residues. Germline V gene lookup returns CDR1 SGHDN and CDR2 FVKESK. The junction had 28 bases not matched to a gene; V was cut back by 10 bases and J by 6 bases. The CDR3 region has the DNA TGTGCCACTATGCGACCAGGACAGGTCCGCTCCCTGGTTGGGGATACGCAGTATTTT. It encodes CATMRPGQVRSLVGDTQYF.

The chain uses TRBV10-2 and TRBJ1-1; 7 bases agree with TRBD1. Trimming took 6 bases from V and 7 from J; bases not matched to a gene: 20. The CDR3 has 17 residues. The germline V gene has CDR1 WSHSY and CDR2 SAAADI. CDR3 in DNA: TGCGCCAGCAGAACCCTGGACAGGCCAACTGGGCGTTTTGAAGCTTTCTTT. This translates into CASRTLDRPTGRFEAFF.